Here is one T cell receptor (beta chain) with its context. Profiling relied on immunoSEQ multiplex PCR, and the TCRdb table lists in-frame clones only, not all of them. The sample carries approximately 200,000 clones, 70% to 90% recorded once. The CDR3 covers 15 residues. Germline CDR1 reads MNHNS; CDR2 reads SASEGT. With 2 bases removed from V and 1 base from J, the gap between germline ends came to 8 bases. This record belongs to a study of blood T cell repertoires in COVID-19. This TCR was sampled from a human donor with active or convalescent COVID-19. The donor label of this sample is uncertain. V and J are TRBV6-1 and TRBJ1-4; D is perhaps TRBD1 (6 bases). Source material: peripheral blood. The DNA of the CDR3 is TGTGCCAGCAGTGAAACGACAGGAACTAATGAAAAACTGTTTTTT. This gives the protein CASSETTGTNEKLFF.